This TCR beta chain was documented in a study of T-cell memory formation after mild COVID-19. This CDR3 is 15 amino acids long. CDR1 GTSNPN and CDR2 SVGIG come from the germline V gene (reference sequence). Germline trimming cut 3 bases from V and 1 base from J; bases unmatched to any gene: 8. 5'RACE with constant-segment primers built TCRalpha and TCRbeta cDNA libraries with UMIs. TCRdb re-derived calls from the 5' RACE reads in MiXCR, one entry per CDR3 protein. The sample shows 400,000 or so distinct CDR3 sequences, around 18% of them seen only once. The sample comprised PBMCs or a T cell subset sorted from them (not recorded which). The rearrangement joins TRBV30 to TRBJ2-5, with TRBD2 matching 7 bases. This TCR was recovered from an adult woman who had mild COVID-19 (a few samples of this study predate the infection). Cell type and time point are not known. DNA for the CDR3: TGTGCCTGGAGAAAGACCGGCGGGGGCCAAGAGACCCAGTACTTC. Encoded protein: CAWRKTGGGQETQYF.